These T cell receptor beta chains were read from a single sample in a study of blood T cell repertoires in COVID-19. The assay was immunoSEQ multiplex PCR, and TCRdb's table has in-frame clones only and misses some. The data contain approximately 80,000 clones, 81% of them singletons. Specimen: peripheral blood. Every receptor here comes from a man older than 75 with acute or convalescent COVID-19. CDR3s include the opening cysteine and the closing phenylalanine or tryptophan. Each record gives: V gene, J gene, clone size, D gene, CDR3 DNA, CDR3 protein. A D gene is named only where the DNA matches it firmly. Not all rows give a size; the values are once, few, many and, for expanded clones, a class.

TRBV11-2	TRBJ2-2	.	TRBD2	TGTGCCAGCAGCCTACTAGCGGGAGGTAACACCGGGGAGCTGTTTTTT	CASSLLAGGNTGELFF
TRBV7-3	TRBJ1-1	.	.	TGTGCCAGCAGCCCGTCGGTCCACACTGAAGCTTTCTTT	CASSPSVHTEAFF
TRBV2	TRBJ2-3	.	.	TGTGCCAGCAGTGGCCCGACAGGAGCCCTTAGCACAGATACGCAGTATTTT	CASSGPTGALSTDTQYF
TRBV18	TRBJ2-5	.	TRBD1	TGTGCCAGCTCACCCCCTGAGGGGGCTGGAGAGACCCAGTACTTC	CASSPPEGAGETQYF
TRBV19	TRBJ1-6	.	TRBD1	TGTGCCAGTAGTATAGATAGACAGGGGACGAATTCACCCCTCCACTTT	CASSIDRQGTNSPLHF
TRBV2	TRBJ1-3	once	TRBD1	TGTGCCAGCTCGGGACAGGGGGTCTTCGCCTCTGGAAACACCATATATTTT	CASSGQGVFASGNTIYF
TRBV24-1	TRBJ2-7	.	.	TGTGCCACCAGTGATACTACAGGGACACGGGGCGAGCAGTACTTC	CATSDTTGTRGEQYF
TRBV2	TRBJ2-7	.	TRBD1	TGTGCCAGCAGCGGGACAGGAGGGACCCCCTACGAGCAGTACTTC	CASSGTGGTPYEQYF
TRBV10-3	TRBJ2-7	.	.	TGTGCCATCAGTGACAGGGCCGGCTACGAGCAGTACTTC	CAISDRAGYEQYF
TRBV6-6	TRBJ1-4	.	.	TGTGCCAGCAGACAGGACAGTGCAACTAATGAAAAACTGTTTTTT	CASRQDSATNEKLFF
TRBV5-1	TRBJ2-3	many	.	TGCGCCAGCAGCTTGTCGCGGGGAGACGCAGATACGCAGTATTTT	CASSLSRGDADTQYF
TRBV24-1	TRBJ2-2	.	.	TGTGCCACCAGCACCGGGACTGGAGACACCGGGGAGCTGTTTTTT	CATSTGTGDTGELFF
TRBV30	TRBJ1-3	.	.	TGTGCCTGGAGTGTACTCGGTACAGCCTCTGGAAACACCATATATTTT	CAWSVLGTASGNTIYF
TRBV20-1	TRBJ1-5	.	.	TGCAGTGCTAGTCTCAGGGTGGGAAATCAGCCCCAGCATTTT	CSASLRVGNQPQHF
TRBV28	TRBJ2-1	.	TRBD2	TGTGCCAGCAGTTTCCCGAGGACTAGATACAAGTTCTTC	CASSFPRTRYKFF
TRBV2	TRBJ2-3	.	.	TGTGCCAGGCGATGGAGGGATACGCAGTATTTT	CARRWRDTQYF
TRBV6-5	TRBJ2-7	.	.	TGTGCCAGCACGGGTCACTACGAGCAGTACTTC	CASTGHYEQYF
TRBV7-2	TRBJ1-1	few	.	TGTGCCAGCAGCTTTTGGACACCTGAAGCTTTCTTT	CASSFWTPEAFF
TRBV29-1	TRBJ1-5	once	.	TGCAGCGTGGGGTTCGGGGGGAACAATCAGCCCCAGCATTTT	CSVGFGGNNQPQHF
TRBV4-2	TRBJ2-2	.	TRBD2	TGTGCCAGCAGCCAACGTGGGACTAGCGGGAGGGGGTACACCGGGGAGCTGTTTTTT	CASSQRGTSGRGYTGELFF
TRBV4-2	TRBJ2-5	.	TRBD1	TGTGCCAGCAGCCAAGGAAATCGACAGGGAGAGACCCAGTACTTC	CASSQGNRQGETQYF
TRBV6-6	TRBJ2-7	.	TRBD1	TGTGCCAGCAGACCTACTACAGGGGCCGAGCAGTACTTC	CASRPTTGAEQYF
TRBV4-2	TRBJ2-1	.	.	TGTGCCAGCAGCCAAGGACAAGAGACCTACAATGAGCAGTTCTTC	CASSQGQETYNEQFF
TRBV2	TRBJ1-3	.	.	TGTGCCAGCAGACAGGGCGAAAGAAACACCATATATTTT	CASRQGERNTIYF
TRBV3-1/TRBV3-2	TRBJ2-2	.	TRBD2	TGTGCCAGCAGCCCTATAGAGGGGAGCCTAGCGGGAGGGCGAACCGGGGAGCTGTTTTTT	CASSPIEGSLAGGRTGELFF
TRBV11-2	TRBJ2-7	.	.	TGTGCCAGCAGCCTAGCAGGATCGGGAAACTACGAGCAGTACTTC	CASSLAGSGNYEQYF
TRBV28	TRBJ2-5	once	.	TGTGCCAGCAGTTCGCCCCTTGGGACTTCCTTTTCAGAGACCCAGTACTTC	CASSSPLGTSFSETQYF
TRBV28	TRBJ2-5	.	.	TGTGCCAGCAGTTTGGCAGGGCCGCAAGAGACCCAGTACTTC	CASSLAGPQETQYF
TRBV5-1	TRBJ1-1	.	TRBD1	TGCGCCAGCAGCGTGGGAGCAGGGGGCTCTACCGAGTCTGAAGCTTTCTTT	CASSVGAGGSTESEAFF
TRBV19	TRBJ1-2	once	TRBD1	TGTGCCAGTAGTATCCCGGACAGGATCGCCGGCTACACCTTC	CASSIPDRIAGYTF
TRBV7-2	TRBJ1-1	.	.	TGTGCCAGCAGTTTGGGAGTCGCGTACACTGAAGCTTTCTTT	CASSLGVAYTEAFF
TRBV3-1/TRBV3-2	TRBJ1-2	.	.	TGTGCCAGCAGCCAAGTTGGGGCTGGCTACACCTTC	CASSQVGAGYTF
TRBV14	TRBJ2-1	.	TRBD1	TGTGCCAGCAGCCCCGGGACAGGGCTCCATGAGCAGTTCTTC	CASSPGTGLHEQFF
TRBV2	TRBJ2-7	many	.	TGTGCCAGCAGTGGGACAGCCGAGCAGTACTTC	CASSGTAEQYF
TRBV7-9	TRBJ1-2	.	TRBD1	TGTGCCAGCAGCCCCGGACAGGGCCATAACTATGGCTACACCTTC	CASSPGQGHNYGYTF
TRBV27	TRBJ2-7	.	TRBD2	TGTGCCAGCAAAATGTATAGGACTAGCCACGAGCAGTACTTC	CASKMYRTSHEQYF
TRBV14	TRBJ2-7	.	TRBD1	TGTGCCAGCAGACTGACAGGGGCCCCTTCCTACGAGCAGTACTTC	CASRLTGAPSYEQYF
TRBV19	TRBJ2-2	once	TRBD1	TGTGCCAGTAGTCCTACCAGGACAGGGAGTTTCACCGGGGAGCTGTTTTTT	CASSPTRTGSFTGELFF
TRBV19	TRBJ1-1	few	.	TGTGCCAGTAGTTCAACAGGGTCTGTTAGCACTGAAGCTTTCTTT	CASSSTGSVSTEAFF
TRBV28	TRBJ1-2	once	.	TGTGCCAGCAGTAATAAGGGGCATGGCTACACCTTC	CASSNKGHGYTF
TRBV27	TRBJ2-7	.	TRBD1	TGTGCCAGCAGACAGGGGGGAAGGGTAGGTATCTACGAGCAGTACTTC	CASRQGGRVGIYEQYF
TRBV18	TRBJ1-1	.	.	TGTGCCAGCTCACCCAACCCCCGACAGGCCCAAGCTTTCTTT	CASSPNPRQAQAFF
TRBV6-2/TRBV6-3	TRBJ2-5	.	TRBD2	TGTGCCAGCAGACCTAGCGGGAGGGAAGAGACCCAGTACTTC	CASRPSGREETQYF
TRBV6-2/TRBV6-3	TRBJ2-7	.	.	TGTGCCAGCAGTTACGACAGAACCTACGAGCAGTACTTC	CASSYDRTYEQYF
TRBV29-1	TRBJ1-1	.	TRBD1	TGCAGCGGATGGACGGGACAGTTGAACACTGAAGCTTTCTTT	CSGWTGQLNTEAFF
TRBV10-1	TRBJ2-2	few	TRBD2	TGCGCCAGCAGCCTCGGACTAGCGGGAAACACCGGGGAGCTGTTTTTT	CASSLGLAGNTGELFF
TRBV6-5	TRBJ2-6	.	.	TGTGCCAGCAGTTACGCGAGCGGTATGGGGGCCAACGTCCTGACTTTC	CASSYASGMGANVLTF
TRBV11-2	TRBJ1-4	.	TRBD1	TGTGCCAGCAGCCAACCGGGACAGGGAAATGAAAAACTGTTTTTT	CASSQPGQGNEKLFF
TRBV19	TRBJ2-1	few	TRBD2	TGTGCCAGTAGTACCCGGACTAGCGGGAGGGCCTACAATGAGCAGTTCTTC	CASSTRTSGRAYNEQFF
TRBV5-1	TRBJ1-1	.	TRBD1	TGCGCCAGCAGCCTACAGGGGGCGAGGCGAACTGAAGCTTTCTTT	CASSLQGARRTEAFF
TRBV5-8	TRBJ2-5	.	.	TGTGCCAGCAGCTTGCGCGGTTCCTTCCTTCGGGGAGAGACCCAGTACTTC	CASSLRGSFLRGETQYF
TRBV5-1	TRBJ1-2	.	.	TGCGCCAGCAGCTTGACCGGGGCTAACTATGGCTACACCTTC	CASSLTGANYGYTF
TRBV6-5	TRBJ2-7	.	.	TGTGCCAGCAGTTACTCGATCCTGGCAGGGTTGAGGGAGCAGTACTTC	CASSYSILAGLREQYF
TRBV29-1	TRBJ1-2	.	.	TGCAGCGTCGACGAAGGTGGGAGGACGGGGAATGGCTACACCTTC	CSVDEGGRTGNGYTF